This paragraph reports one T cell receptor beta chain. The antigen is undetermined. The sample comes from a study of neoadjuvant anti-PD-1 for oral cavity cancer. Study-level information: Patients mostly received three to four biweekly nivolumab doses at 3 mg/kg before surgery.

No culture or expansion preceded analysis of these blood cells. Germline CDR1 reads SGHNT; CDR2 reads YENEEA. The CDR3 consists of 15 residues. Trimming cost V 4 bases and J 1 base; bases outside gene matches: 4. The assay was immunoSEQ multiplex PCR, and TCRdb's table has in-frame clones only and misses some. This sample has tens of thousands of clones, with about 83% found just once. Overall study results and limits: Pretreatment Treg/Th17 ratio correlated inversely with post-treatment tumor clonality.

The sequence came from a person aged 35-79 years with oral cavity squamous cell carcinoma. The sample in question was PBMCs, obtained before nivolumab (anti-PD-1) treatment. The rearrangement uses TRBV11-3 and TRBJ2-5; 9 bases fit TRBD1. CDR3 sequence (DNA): TGTGCCAGCAGCTCCGGACAGGGGTCCCAAGAGACCCAGTACTTC. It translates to CASSSGQGSQETQYF.